Below are 25 T cell receptor beta chains sequenced from a single sample in a study of blood T cell repertoires in COVID-19. Sequenced by immunoSEQ multiplex PCR; TCRdb stores in-frame clones only, minus some. This sample has 45,000 to 75,000 clones; around nine tenths occur once, and the top ten carry under 5.5%. The material sequenced was peripheral blood. The source is a man aged 55 to 70 with acute or convalescent COVID-19.

V gene TRBV9 combines with J gene TRBJ2-1, with 7 positions matching TRBD2. Trimming removed 3 bases from V and 7 bases from J; junction bases left unmatched: 4. In germline, CDR1 is SGDLS, CDR2 YYNGEE. This CDR3 comprises 13 residues. The CDR3 DNA reads as TGTGCCAGCAGCGCCGGGACTACTAATGAGCAGTTCTTC. It translates to CASSAGTTNEQFF.

The chain recombines TRBV6-5 with TRBJ1-5; a possible D gene is TRBD1 (6 bases). Germline V gene lookup returns CDR1 MNHEY and CDR2 SVGAGI. Deletions cut 4 bases from V and 5 bases from J, with 18 bases between. This CDR3 is 16 amino acids long. CDR3 DNA sequence: TGTGCCAGCAGTTGGGGGGGGGCAGACGAGCATCAGCCCCAGCATTTT. It encodes CASSWGGADEHQPQHF.

The gene calls are TRBV12-5 and TRBJ2-1, with 11 bases fitting TRBD2. V gave up 6 bases and J gave up 5 bases; unmatched junction bases: 6. The CDR3 spans 15 residues. Germline assignment: CDR1 LGHNT and CDR2 FRNRAP. The CDR3 is CASGSGLAVHNEQFF. CDR3 nucleotides: TGTGCTAGTGGCTCGGGACTAGCGGTCCACAATGAGCAGTTCTTC.

The chain joins TRBV7-9 to TRBJ2-7; perhaps TRBD2 as D (6 bases). The germline CDR1 and CDR2 sequences are SEHNR and FQNEAQ (reference sequence). V dropped 0 bases and J dropped 7 bases, with 13 bases sitting between them. The CDR3 covers 14 residues. Written as DNA, the CDR3 is TGTGCCAGCAGCTTAGCTCAGGGAGGTCGAGAGCAGTACTTC. This encodes CASSLAQGGREQYF.

J is TRBJ2-7 and V is TRBV11-2; TRBD2 matches 9 bases. The ends lost 6 bases at V and 2 bases at J; junction bases unmatched: 8. The CDR3 has 15 residues. The germline V gene has CDR1 SGHAT and CDR2 FQNNGV. CDR3 sequence reads: CASRLTSGFTYEQYF. CDR3 bases: TGTGCCAGCAGATTGACTAGCGGATTTACCTACGAGCAGTACTTC.

The chain recombines TRBV9 with TRBJ1-2; TRBD1 is a possible D gene (5 bases). Germline-derived CDR1 and CDR2 are SGDLS and YYNGEE. The CDR3 sequence is 16 residues long. V lost 2 bases and J lost 4, with 18 bases in between. CDR3 in DNA: TGTGCCAGCAGCGTCAGTCCTCAGGGAGCGGGCTATGGCTACACCTTC. Protein sequence: CASSVSPQGAGYGYTF.

This chain joins TRBV11-2 and TRBJ1-3, with a tentative D call TRBD1 (6 bases). The CDR3 is made up of 14 amino acids. V gave up 5 bases and J gave up 3 bases, with 11 bases separating them. Germline CDR1 is SGHAT and CDR2 is FQNNGV. The CDR3 loop is CASSRDRSGNTIYF. The CDR3 region has the DNA TGTGCCAGCAGCCGCGACAGGAGTGGAAACACCATATATTTT.

This chain connects TRBV20-1 to TRBJ2-5; 7 bases match TRBD1. The germline gives CDR1 DFQATT, CDR2 SNEGSKA (reference sequence). V lost 3 bases and J lost 1; bases outside the gene matches: 8. The CDR3 contains 15 residues. The CDR3 here is CSASRETGFQETQYF. CDR3 nucleotide sequence: TGCAGTGCTAGTAGGGAGACAGGGTTCCAAGAGACCCAGTACTTC.

The rearrangement links TRBV6-5 to TRBJ2-4; 9 nucleotides agree with TRBD2. CDR3 length: 16 amino acids. With V trimmed by 0 bases and J by 7 bases, 7 bases remained unmatched. Per germline, CDR1 MNHEY and CDR2 SVGAGI. The DNA for the CDR3 is TGTGCCAGCAGTTACTCGAGGATAGCGGGAGCTAACATTCAGTACTTC. Translated: CASSYSRIAGANIQYF.

This clone was seen many times. This chain connects TRBV10-3 to TRBJ2-5; TRBD1 is a possible D gene (6 bases). Germline V gene data show CDR1 as ENHRY and CDR2 as SYGVKD. V was clipped by 2 bases and J by 0 bases, with 10 bases between them. The CDR3 consists of 15 residues. Here the CDR3 reads CAISENRENQETQYF. The CDR3 region has the DNA TGTGCCATCAGTGAGAACAGGGAGAACCAAGAGACCCAGTACTTC.

V usage is TRBV18 and J usage is TRBJ2-5; maybe TRBD1 (6 bases). The CDR3 runs 17 residues. The germline gives CDR1 KGHSH, CDR2 LQKENI. With 3 bases removed from V and 2 bases from J, the gap between germline ends came to 19 bases. CDR3 residues: CASSPGVDATGQETQYF. DNA for the CDR3: TGTGCCAGCTCACCTGGGGTCGACGCGACAGGTCAAGAGACCCAGTACTTC.

J is TRBJ1-4 and V is TRBV5-4; 8 nucleotides match TRBD1. This CDR3 is 16 amino acids long. The germline V gene encodes CDR1 SGHNT and CDR2 YYREEE (reference sequence). With 2 bases clipped from V and 5 bases from J, the junction kept 8 bases outside the gene matches. The CDR3 DNA is TGTGCCAGCAGCTTCGCAGGGGGCGCCGGGAATGAAAAACTGTTTTTT. It specifies CASSFAGGAGNEKLFF.

This rearrangement joins TRBV7-2 to TRBJ1-1; 7 positions match TRBD1. This CDR3 has 16 residues. With V trimmed by 0 bases and J by 0 bases, 4 bases remained unmatched. The germline V gene encodes CDR1 SGHTA and CDR2 FQGNSA. CDR3 protein: CASSLADRRMNTEAFF. CDR3 coding DNA: TGTGCCAGCAGCTTAGCGGACAGGCGAATGAACACTGAAGCTTTCTTT.

In nucleotides, the CDR3 is TGCGCCAGCAGACTGGGAGAAGGGACAGGGAGTTATGGCTACACCTTC. It translates to CASRLGEGTGSYGYTF. This chain links TRBV4-1 with TRBJ1-2; 9 bases are shared with TRBD1. CDR3 length: 16 amino acids. Germline V gives CDR1 MGHRA, CDR2 YSYEKL. The J segment lost 5 bases and the V segment lost 6 bases, leaving 13 bases of the junction unmatched.

V is TRBV5-1 and J is TRBJ2-3; TRBD2 agrees at 14 bases. V lost 4 bases, J lost 2 bases, and 6 bases stayed unmatched. Germline CDR1 SGHRS, CDR2 YFSETQ. The CDR3 contains 17 residues. CDR3 DNA: TGCGCCAGCAGCGGCGGGACTAGCGGGGGACTCACAGATACGCAGTATTTT. This codes for CASSGGTSGGLTDTQYF.

The J gene is TRBJ2-7, the V gene TRBV12-3 or TRBV12-4, with TRBD2 as a possible D gene (6 bases). This CDR3 has 13 residues. The V end was cut by 6 bases, the J end by 4 bases, with 13 bases between. The CDR3 spells CASRSSDLYEQYF. The CDR3 DNA follows: TGTGCCAGCAGATCTAGCGACCTATACGAGCAGTACTTC.

The genes are TRBV27 and TRBJ1-2, with D possibly TRBD1 on 5 matching bases. This CDR3 has 16 amino acids. Looked up from germline, CDR1 is MNHEY and CDR2 is SMNVEV (reference sequence). V was trimmed by 6 bases and J by 0 bases, leaving 17 bases between them. CDR3 bases: TGTGCCAGCAGCATTAGGAGGGACGGACCTAACTATGGCTACACCTTC. Translation: CASSIRRDGPNYGYTF.

This clone was seen a single time. The V call is TRBV5-1, the J call TRBJ2-7; a possible D gene is TRBD1 (6 bases). The CDR3 contains 13 residues. With 7 bases removed from V and 3 bases from J, the gap between germline ends came to 14 bases. Germline-derived CDR1 and CDR2 are SGHRS and YFSETQ. CDR3: CASGTPTGYEQYF. The CDR3 nucleotides are TGCGCCAGCGGGACCCCGACAGGCTACGAGCAGTACTTC. Combining the CDR3 with reference TRBV5-1 and TRBJ2-7 gives the whole variable domain KAGVTQTPRYLIKTRGQQVTLSCSPISGHRSVSWYQQTPGQGLQFLFEYFSETQRNKGNFPGRFSGRQFSNSRSEMNVSTLELGDSALYLCASGTPTGYEQYFGPGTRLTVT.

This chain connects TRBV6-6 to TRBJ1-1; 8 bases match TRBD1. The CDR3 sequence is 15 residues long. V gave up 2 bases and J gave up 6 bases; unmatched junction bases: 8. Germline V CDR1 and CDR2: MNHNY, SVGAGI (reference sequence). This chain's CDR3 is CASSYPGGPLAEAFF. The DNA for the CDR3 is TGTGCCAGCAGTTACCCAGGGGGCCCCCTGGCTGAAGCTTTCTTT.

The J gene is TRBJ2-5, the V gene TRBV7-3; 9 bases align to TRBD1. The trim removed 5 bases at V and 2 bases at J, leaving 6 bases unmatched. CDR1 and CDR2 from the germline V gene are SGHTA and FQGTGA. The CDR3 has 15 amino acids. In nucleotides, the CDR3 is TGTGCCAGCAGCCTGGGACAGGGCCGTCAAGAGACCCAGTACTTC. It codes for CASSLGQGRQETQYF. The variable domain in full, completed from reference TRBV7-3 and TRBJ2-5, reads GAGVSQTPSNKVTEKGKYVELRCDPISGHTALYWYRQSLGQGPEFLIYFQGTGAADDSGLPNDRFFAVRPEGSVSTLKIQRTERGDSAVYLCASSLGQGRQETQYFGPGTRLLVL.

V gene TRBV6-5 combines with J gene TRBJ2-1; D possibly corresponds to TRBD2 (5 bases). The CDR3 is 14 residues long. CDR1 is MNHEY, CDR2 SVGAGI, per germline. The V gene lost 4 bases and the J gene lost 0 bases, with 7 bases spanning the gap. The CDR3 nucleotides are TGTGCCAGCAGTTTTGGGAGCTCCTACAATGAGCAGTTCTTC. It is translated as CASSFGSSYNEQFF.

The rearrangement joins TRBV5-1 to TRBJ2-1, with 10 bases that match TRBD2. The CDR3 loop spans 16 amino acids. Unmatched junction bases numbered 11, after V lost 5 bases and J lost 6 bases. Germline assignment: CDR1 SGHRS and CDR2 YFSETQ. CDR3 residues: CASRASGSRVGNEQFF. The CDR3 bases are TGCGCCAGCAGGGCTAGCGGGAGTAGAGTGGGCAATGAGCAGTTCTTC.

This clone occurred a few times. This rearrangement joins TRBV4-2 to TRBJ2-7; 9 positions match TRBD1. Germline V CDR1 and CDR2: LGHNA, YNFKEQ. V dropped 3 bases and J dropped 3; count of bases not matched to a gene: 6. The CDR3 is 15 amino acids. CDR3 loop: CASSQLDRGGYEQYF. CDR3 coding DNA: TGTGCCAGCAGCCAGCTGGACAGGGGAGGCTACGAGCAGTACTTC.

This chain connects TRBV5-4 to TRBJ1-1, with a possible D match to TRBD1 (5 bases). CDR1 and CDR2 (germline): SGHNT, YYREEE (reference sequence). V was pared by 5 bases and J by 0 bases, with 14 bases between. The CDR3 spans 15 residues. The CDR3 sequence: CASSHDSTMNTEAFF. Written as DNA, the CDR3 is TGTGCCAGCAGTCACGACAGCACCATGAACACTGAAGCTTTCTTT.

V and J are TRBV27 and TRBJ1-4; maybe TRBD1 (6 bases). V was clipped by 0 bases and J by 4 bases, with 12 bases between them. This CDR3 is 16 amino acids long. Germline CDR1 is MNHEY and CDR2 is SMNVEV (reference sequence). The CDR3 DNA reads as TGTGCCAGCAGTTTATCGGGGGCAGGGGATAATGAAAAACTGTTTTTT. This sequence encodes CASSLSGAGDNEKLFF.